This T cell receptor beta chain was identified in a study of T cells in Graves' hyperthyroidism and ophthalmopathy. Trimming took off 8 bases at V and 5 bases at J, with 11 bases between the two ends. This CDR3 comprises 13 residues. Germline CDR1 KGHDR, CDR2 SFDVKD. There are a few counts of this clonotype. Using RNA transcripts as the source, TCR beta CDR3 regions were amplified. The HTBI primer set drove a first-round RT-PCR of the TCR CDR3. TCRdb itself ran the multiplex PCR reads through MiXCR, one entry per CDR3 protein. The data hold about 360,000 distinct CDR3 sequences, with approximately 25% observed a single time.

The sequenced sample consisted of blood. This receptor was taken from a man aged 50 to 59 with Graves' hyperthyroidism. The chain carries TRBV24-1 and TRBJ2-2; tentatively, D is TRBD1 (5 bases). The CDR3 region is CATMTALTGELFF. DNA for the CDR3: TGTGCCACCATGACAGCCTTGACCGGGGAGCTGTTTTTT.